This T cell receptor beta chain originates from a study of cytomegalovirus exposure and HLA in healthy donors. Looking at the study overall: Roughly 180 million T cells yielded 120 million or so unique TCR beta sequences, as an earlier analysis found.

Regarding the study as a whole: Later findings reportedly placed an Asian-associated ancestry cluster below the roughly 690-donor mean for N-insertions. The authors later found most CMV-associated TCR beta chains appeared HLA-restricted.

Amplification used 60 Vbeta primers and 13 Jbeta primers. This table comes from immunoSEQ multiplex PCR, and its TCRdb copy is limited to in-frame clones, with some not included. The sample shows roughly 190,000 clones, 60% to 80% of them seen only once. Donors counted as nominally healthy when sampled, yet unrecorded immune exposures were likely. Note on this clone: The antigen remains unidentified.

With 3 bases removed from V and 7 bases from J, the gap between germline ends came to 14 bases. The CDR3 spans 14 residues. CDR1 and CDR2 (germline): SNHLY, FYNNEI. Source material: PBMCs. The chain has TRBV2 and TRBJ2-3; unclear D gene. The receptor's source is a woman aged 25 to 39 in good health and CMV-seropositive. In DNA form, the CDR3 reads TGTGCCAGCAGTGATTGGAGCACCCCAAATACGCAGTATTTT. Translated, it gives CASSDWSTPNTQYF.